The source of this T cell receptor (beta chain) is a study of neoadjuvant anti-PD-1 for oral cavity cancer. On the study more broadly: Patients mostly received three to four biweekly nivolumab doses at 3 mg/kg before surgery. Patients without progression received a fourth nivolumab dose around day 43, then surgical resection on days 50-56.

The protocol was immunoSEQ multiplex PCR, while the TCRdb copy is restricted to in-frame clones and leaves out a portion. The data hold roughly 36,000 clones, with around 40% observed a single time. Time point meaning: after neoadjuvant nivolumab, at surgical resection. Patients were newly diagnosed with stage II-IVA oral cavity squamous cell carcinoma without prior systemic or radiation treatment. Whole-study results and caveats: Higher pretreatment blood Treg/Th17 ratios correlated with higher pretreatment blood and lower post-treatment tumor TCRbeta clonality.

Only one count was recorded for this clone. The antigen remains undetermined. The CDR3 loop spans 14 amino acids. From germline, CDR1 is LNHDA and CDR2 SQIVND (reference sequence). V was pared by 3 bases and J by 2 bases, with 11 bases between. Specimen: tumor tissue, collected after nivolumab (anti-PD-1) treatment. V and J are TRBV19 and TRBJ2-7; no firm D call. The origin of this receptor is a person aged 35-79 years with oral cavity squamous cell carcinoma. The CDR3 here is CASSMDRWAYEQYF. For the CDR3, the DNA is TGTGCCAGTAGTATGGACCGGTGGGCCTACGAGCAGTACTTC. Full variable domain (missing parts from reference TRBV19 and TRBJ2-7): DGGITQSPKYLFRKEGQNVTLSCEQNLNHDAMYWYRQDPGQGLRLIYYSQIVNDFQKGDIAEGYSVSREKKESFPLTVTSAQKNPTAFYLCASSMDRWAYEQYFGPGTRLTVT.